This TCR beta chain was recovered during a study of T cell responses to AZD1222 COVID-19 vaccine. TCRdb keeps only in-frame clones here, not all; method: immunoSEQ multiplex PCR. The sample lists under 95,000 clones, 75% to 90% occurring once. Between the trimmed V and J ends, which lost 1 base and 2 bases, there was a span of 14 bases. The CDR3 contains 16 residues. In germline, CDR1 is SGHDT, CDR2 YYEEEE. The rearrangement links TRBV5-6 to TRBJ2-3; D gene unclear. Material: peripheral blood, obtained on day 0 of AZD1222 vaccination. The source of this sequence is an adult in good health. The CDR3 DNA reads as TGTGCCAGCAGCTTGAGAGCCAGGCCCACCACAGATACGCAGTATTTT. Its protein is CASSLRARPTTDTQYF.